A single sample gave rise to the 8 T cell receptor beta chains below, sequenced in a study of CD8+CD57+ T cells in acquired aplastic anemia. Patients chosen for sequencing had shown CD8+CD57+ cell expansion by flow cytometry. The template for TCR beta VDJ and CDR3 sequence profiling was genomic DNA. Each CDR3 protein is one row after TCRdb ran MiXCR on the reads. The data hold just over 200,000 distinct CDR3 sequences, with more than 55% observed a single time. What was sequenced was sorted CD4+, CD8+, or CD8+CD57+ T cells (not recorded which) from PBMCs. All receptors derive from a human donor with aplastic anemia.

The chain carries TRBV10-3 and TRBJ2-3; 8 bases map to TRBD2. Per the germline V gene, CDR1 is ENHRY and CDR2 is SYGVKD. CDR3 length equals 18 residues. V shed 0 bases and J 4 bases; nucleotides not matched to a gene: 12. The CDR3, as DNA: TGTGCCATCAGTGAGTCGTCGGCCGGGCGGGGGGCTCCAGATACGCAGTATTTT. Protein: CAISESSAGRGAPDTQYF.

In nucleotides, the CDR3 is TGCAGTGCCGGGCGGACAGGGAGCTCCTACGAGCAGTACTTC. Amino acids: CSAGRTGSSYEQYF. This chain uses TRBV20-1 with TRBJ2-7; 8 bases agree with TRBD1. The CDR3 is 14 residues long. The ends lost 6 bases at V and 0 bases at J; junction bases unmatched: 7. The V gene's germline CDR1 is DFQATT and CDR2 SNEGSKA (reference sequence).

This chain joins TRBV10-1 and TRBJ2-7; tentatively, D is TRBD1 (5 bases). With 3 bases removed from V and 0 bases from J, the gap between germline ends came to 12 bases. Germline V CDR1 and CDR2: WNHNN, SYGVQD (reference sequence). The CDR3 is 15 residues long. This CDR3 is CASSERRVSSYEQYF. The DNA for the CDR3 is TGCGCCAGCAGTGAACGCAGGGTAAGCTCCTACGAGCAGTACTTC.

The chain recombines TRBV15 with TRBJ2-7; no reliable D call. Trimming took 3 bases from V and 5 from J, leaving 17 bases between them. The germline V gene encodes CDR1 LNHNV and CDR2 YYDKDF (reference sequence). The CDR3 is 15 amino acids. CDR3 in amino acids: CATSRDTSIGDEQYF. Written as DNA, the CDR3 is TGTGCCACCAGCAGGGATACTTCTATTGGGGACGAGCAGTACTTC. The full variable domain, its missing parts supplied by reference TRBV15 and TRBJ2-7, is DAMVIQNPRYQVTQFGKPVTLSCSQTLNHNVMYWYQQKSSQAPKLLFHYYDKDFNNEADTPDNFQSRRPNTSFCFLDIRSPGLGDTAMYLCATSRDTSIGDEQYFGPGTRLTVT.

The CDR3 nucleotides are TGTGCCAGCAGCCCACCCCGGGACAGGGCCGTACGTGGCTACACCTTC. It yields the protein CASSPPRDRAVRGYTF. The rearrangement uses TRBV2 and TRBJ1-2, with TRBD1 matching 9 bases. CDR1 is SNHLY and CDR2 is FYNNEI in the germline V gene. V was clipped by 6 bases and J by 7 bases; unmatched bases: 15. The CDR3 is 16 amino acids.

The gene calls are TRBV7-2 and TRBJ2-7, with 8 bases identical to TRBD1. V lost 2 bases and J lost 5; bases outside the gene matches: 5. CDR3 size: 14 residues. Germline V gives CDR1 SGHTA, CDR2 FQGNSA. As DNA, the CDR3 is TGTGCCAGCAGCTTAAACAGGGGGTTGAACGAGCAGTACTTC. As protein: CASSLNRGLNEQYF.

This clonotype was observed once. This likely comes from a read error, as the CDR3 has no conserved phenylalanine or tryptophan at its end. The chain recombines TRBV29-1 with TRBJ2-1; D ambiguous. The length of the CDR3 is 14 residues. CDR1 is SQVTM, CDR2 ANQGSEA, per germline. Trimming removed 6 bases at V and 2 bases at J, with 14 bases between. CDR3: CSVPGRPAYNEQFL. The CDR3 region has the DNA TGCAGCGTCCCCGGTCGACCCGCCTACAATGAGCAGTTCCTC.

Remarks on this clonotype: It may be a read error: a sequence one base away is much more abundant. The V and J genes are TRBV4-2 and TRBJ1-5; perhaps TRBD1 as D (5 bases). This CDR3 contains 16 residues. Trimming left V 1 base short and J 6 bases short, with 16 bases between. The germline V gene encodes CDR1 LGHNA and CDR2 YNFKEQ. The CDR3 spells CASSQVGQRGGQPQHF. CDR3 sequence (DNA): TGTGCCAGCAGCCAAGTGGGGCAGAGAGGTGGTCAGCCCCAGCATTTT.